There are a few counts of the clone carrying this TCR beta chain. The antigen remains unidentified. This specimen comes from a study of yellow fever vaccine responses in identical twins. Points from the study as a whole: Reports say the vaccine T cell response in twins looked partly convergent and partly personalized.

TCRdb reanalysed the RT-PCR reads using MiXCR and keeps one entry per CDR3 protein. Of around 20,000 distinct CDR3 sequences detected, 60% to 70% appear once; the ten largest clones hold 6% to 8.5%. The CDR3 runs to 15 residues. Per the germline V gene, CDR1 is SGHRS and CDR2 is YFSETQ. Between the trimmed V and J ends, which lost 0 bases and 7 bases, there was a span of 11 bases. The chain has TRBV5-1 and TRBJ1-6, with a possible D match to TRBD1 (5 bases). The sequence was collected from a woman under 30 who received the yellow fever vaccine. Specimen: T cells from blood (PBMCs), unsorted or a sorted subset (not recorded which), collected before or after yellow fever vaccination (not recorded which). The CDR3 region is CASSLEGTANSPLHF. The DNA for the CDR3 is TGCGCCAGCAGCTTGGAGGGGACGGCAAATTCACCCCTCCACTTT.